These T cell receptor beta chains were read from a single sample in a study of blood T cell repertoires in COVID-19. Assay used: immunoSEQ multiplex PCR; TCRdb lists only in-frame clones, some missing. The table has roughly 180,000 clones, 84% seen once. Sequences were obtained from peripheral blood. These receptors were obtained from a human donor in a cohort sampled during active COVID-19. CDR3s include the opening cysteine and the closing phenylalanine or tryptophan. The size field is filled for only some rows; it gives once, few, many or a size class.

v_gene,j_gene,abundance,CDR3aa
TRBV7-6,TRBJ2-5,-,CASSLVVRALETQYF
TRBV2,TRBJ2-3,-,CASSLSGLSDTQYF
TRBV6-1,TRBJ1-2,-,CASSDGGAYGYTF
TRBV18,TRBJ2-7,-,CASSPGPPPSYEQYF
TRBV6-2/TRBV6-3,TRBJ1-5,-,CASSHRTGTGGGNSNQPQHF
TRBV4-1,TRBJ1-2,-,CASSQVDDSYGYTF
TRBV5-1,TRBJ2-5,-,CASRTDLAKETQYF
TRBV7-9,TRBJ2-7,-,CASSPRGRDEQYF
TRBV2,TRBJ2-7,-,CASRQVGYEQYF
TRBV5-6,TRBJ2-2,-,CASSLGQGTGELFF
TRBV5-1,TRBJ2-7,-,CASSLGEGGYEQYF
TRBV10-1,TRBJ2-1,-,CASSDGRGQGAWRSYNEQFF
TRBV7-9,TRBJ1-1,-,CASSEDRENTEAFF
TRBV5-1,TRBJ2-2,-,CASSLTSTGELFF
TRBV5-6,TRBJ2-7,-,CASSLDSQYYEQYF
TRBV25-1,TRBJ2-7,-,CASSRTGSSYEQYF
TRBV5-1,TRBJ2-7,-,CASSNLAGGSSYEQYF
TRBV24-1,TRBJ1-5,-,CATTRQADGSNQPQHF
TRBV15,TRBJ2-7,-,CATSRDIGAGGYEQYF
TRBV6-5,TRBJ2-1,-,CASSRDGSSYNEQFF
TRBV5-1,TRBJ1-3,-,CASSKDRVNSGNTIYF
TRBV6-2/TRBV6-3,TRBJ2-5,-,CASSYRLAGGPRETQYF
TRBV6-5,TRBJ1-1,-,CASRPGQGNTEAFF
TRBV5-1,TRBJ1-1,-,CASSLDGPLNTEAFF
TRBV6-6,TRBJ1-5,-,CASRDTGERNQPQHF
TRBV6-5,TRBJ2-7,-,CASSRTYTYEQYF
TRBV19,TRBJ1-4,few,CASRSDRESNEKLFF
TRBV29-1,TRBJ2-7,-,CSVEVPGGVYEQYF
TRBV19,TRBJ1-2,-,CASRVEPYDNYGYTF
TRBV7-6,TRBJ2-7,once,CASSQTGVGGEQYF
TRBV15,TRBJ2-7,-,CATSRDREANYEQYF
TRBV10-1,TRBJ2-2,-,CASSESQGYTGELFF
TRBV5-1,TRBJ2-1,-,CASSLVAGANNEQFF
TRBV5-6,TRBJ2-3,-,CASSSRTSWDTDTQYF
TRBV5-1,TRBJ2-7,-,CASSLTGTGEQYF
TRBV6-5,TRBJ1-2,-,CASSSDRPRGYTF
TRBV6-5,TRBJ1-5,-,CASSSQGSNQPQHF
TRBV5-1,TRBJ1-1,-,CASSVDRGRDTEAFF
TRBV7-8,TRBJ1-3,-,CASSPRVSSGNTIYF
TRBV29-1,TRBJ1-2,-,CSVVGQGAFGYTF
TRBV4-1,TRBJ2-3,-,CASSRPASGGSDTQYF
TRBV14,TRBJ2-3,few,CASSQVTGGGDTQYF
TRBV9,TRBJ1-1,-,CASSVGHGGFTEAFF
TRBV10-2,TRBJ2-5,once,CARRGPGETQYF
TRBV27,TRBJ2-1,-,CASGMGQFAFRFF
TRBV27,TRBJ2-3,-,CASSRLAGGTDTQYF
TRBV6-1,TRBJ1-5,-,CASSEWSHSNQPQHF
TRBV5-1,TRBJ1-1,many,CATSPWTGTNTEAFF
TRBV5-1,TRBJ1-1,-,CASSVGDSPTEAFF
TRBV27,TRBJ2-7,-,CASRTGGTEQYF
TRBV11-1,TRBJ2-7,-,CASSLSGLGYEQYF
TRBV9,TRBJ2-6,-,CASSENPGQGYDGSGANVLTF
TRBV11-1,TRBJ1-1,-,CASSRTGNKNTEAFF
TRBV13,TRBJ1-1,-,CASSSTGTGASEAFF
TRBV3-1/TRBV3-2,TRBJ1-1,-,CASSQTTGGVSEAFF
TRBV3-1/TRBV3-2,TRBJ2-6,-,CASSPNTAGANVLTF
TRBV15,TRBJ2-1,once,CATSSSQGGGRLMEQFF
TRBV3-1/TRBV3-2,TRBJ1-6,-,CASSQVNSPLHF
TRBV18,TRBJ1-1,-,CASSQGNDLDTEAFF